This TCR beta chain is drawn from a study of OX40 agonist ivuxolimab in advanced cancers. Study observations and caveats: Not determined was the antigen specificity of the expanded peripheral T cells. There were also nonresponders showing low normalized T-cell clonal expansion. There were, on average, more expanded clones in CD8+ T cells than in CD4+.

This clone was seen a handful of times. What it binds is not known. Per the germline V gene, CDR1 is SGHTA and CDR2 is FQGTGA. This CDR3 spans 13 amino acids. The junction had 2 bases not matched to a gene; V was cut back by 3 bases and J by 4 bases. Data came from immunoSEQ multiplex PCR; TCRdb stores just in-frame clones and leaves some out. This table has 85,000 to 100,000 clones, roughly 94% appearing once. V is TRBV7-3 and J is TRBJ1-1; 7 bases fit TRBD1. This TCR derives from an adult with an advanced solid tumor such as melanoma, head and neck, liver or kidney cancer. The sample consisted of CD4+ or CD8+ T cells sorted from blood, taken in a trial of the OX40 agonist ivuxolimab. The CDR3 DNA is TGTGCCAGCAGCTTTGCAGGGGGCACTGAAGCTTTCTTT. It translates to CASSFAGGTEAFF.